The rows below give T cell receptor beta chains drawn from one sample of a study of T cell changes during pregnancy in multiple sclerosis. This table comes from immunoSEQ multiplex PCR, and its TCRdb copy is limited to in-frame clones, with some not included. The repertoire holds around 40,000 clones, with about nine tenths as singletons. This specimen consisted of CD8+ T cells from peripheral blood mononuclear cells, obtained before pregnancy. The receptors here all came from a female donor with multiple sclerosis, enrolled in a pregnancy study. The CDR3 runs from the conserved cysteine through the conserved F or W. Fields, in order: J gene, D gene, clone size, V gene, CDR3 DNA, CDR3 protein. A D gene is named only where the DNA matches it firmly. Size tells how often a clone was seen (once, few, many) or the class of an expanded clone, and some rows leave it out.

J: TRBJ2-1; D: TRBD2; size: .; V: TRBV2; DNA: TGTGCCAGCAGTGCGGGACTAGCGGGAGACGAGCAGTTCTTC; CDR3: CASSAGLAGDEQFF
J: TRBJ2-7; D: TRBD1; size: .; V: TRBV7-9; DNA: TGTGCCAGCAGCTCGGGACAGCCTTTCTACGAGCAGTACTTC; CDR3: CASSSGQPFYEQYF
J: TRBJ1-5; D: TRBD1; size: .; V: TRBV28; DNA: TGTGCCAGCAGTATACTCAGGACAGGAAGGCAGCCCCAGCATTTT; CDR3: CASSILRTGRQPQHF
J: TRBJ1-1; D: .; size: .; V: TRBV5-1; DNA: TGCGCCAGCAGCTGGATCGATACACAGGGCCTTGATGAAGCTTTCTTT; CDR3: CASSWIDTQGLDEAFF
J: TRBJ2-2; D: .; size: .; V: TRBV6-5; DNA: TGTGCCAGCAGTTACGGTCAGGGTAACACCGGGGAGCTGTTTTTT; CDR3: CASSYGQGNTGELFF
J: TRBJ1-1; D: .; size: .; V: TRBV19; DNA: TGTGCCAGTATGGGTTGGGGGCGCCTGAACACTGAAGCTTTCTTT; CDR3: CASMGWGRLNTEAFF
J: TRBJ2-1; D: .; size: .; V: TRBV28; DNA: TGTGCCAGCAGCCGGGCGGGAAGGACCTACAATGAGCAGTTCTTC; CDR3: CASSRAGRTYNEQFF
J: TRBJ2-2; D: .; size: once; V: TRBV7-6; DNA: TGTGCCATCAAGGGACTCCTAACCCGGGAGCTGTTTTTT; CDR3: CAIKGLLTRELFF
J: TRBJ2-3; D: .; size: .; V: TRBV9; DNA: TGTGCCAGCAGCCCTAGGGGGGATACGCAGTATTTT; CDR3: CASSPRGDTQYF
J: TRBJ2-5; D: .; size: many; V: TRBV7-6; DNA: TGTGCCAGCAGCTTTTCGCGGGGCGTGGGGGAGACCCAGTACTTC; CDR3: CASSFSRGVGETQYF
J: TRBJ1-3; D: .; size: .; V: TRBV25-1; DNA: TGTGCCAGCTCACCCCAGGGTACCGGAAACACCATATATTTT; CDR3: CASSPQGTGNTIYF
J: TRBJ2-7; D: TRBD1; size: .; V: TRBV19; DNA: TGTGCCAGTAGTGCACAGGGGGCTAAACTTCCTCTTACCTACGAGCAGTACTTC; CDR3: CASSAQGAKLPLTYEQYF
J: TRBJ2-7; D: TRBD1; size: .; V: TRBV5-6; DNA: TGTGCCAGCAGCGAAGGGGACAGGGGTGCCTACGAGCAGTACTTC; CDR3: CASSEGDRGAYEQYF
J: TRBJ2-7; D: TRBD2; size: once; V: TRBV7-9; DNA: TGTGCCAGCAGCTCACTAGCGGGAGGGAATTACCGTCCCTACGAGCAGTACTTC; CDR3: CASSSLAGGNYRPYEQYF
J: TRBJ1-4; D: .; size: few; V: TRBV20-1; DNA: TGCAGTGCTAGACATAATGAAAAACTGTTTTTT; CDR3: CSARHNEKLFF
J: TRBJ2-7; D: .; size: .; V: TRBV7-3; DNA: TGTGCCAGCAGCTTAAGGGCGGGGAGCTACGAGCAGTACTTC; CDR3: CASSLRAGSYEQYF
J: TRBJ2-7; D: .; size: .; V: TRBV7-2; DNA: TGTGCCAGCGGCCCCGAGGTTTTATTAAACTACGAGCAGTACTTC; CDR3: CASGPEVLLNYEQYF
J: TRBJ2-3; D: TRBD2; size: .; V: TRBV4-1; DNA: TGCGCCAGCAGCCACGAAACTAGCGGGGGGGCCCCCACAGATACGCAGTATTTT; CDR3: CASSHETSGGAPTDTQYF
J: TRBJ2-2; D: TRBD2; size: .; V: TRBV27; DNA: TGTGCCAGCAGTTTACCTAGCGGGAACACCGGGGAGCTGTTTTTT; CDR3: CASSLPSGNTGELFF
J: TRBJ2-7; D: TRBD1; size: .; V: TRBV4-1; DNA: TGCGCCAGCAGCCAAGGAGGGACAGCGACCTACGAGCAGTACTTC; CDR3: CASSQGGTATYEQYF
J: TRBJ1-2; D: TRBD1; size: .; V: TRBV30; DNA: TGTGCCTGCCTTGGACAGGGGATCGTCTATGGCTACACCTTC; CDR3: CACLGQGIVYGYTF
J: TRBJ2-7; D: .; size: .; V: TRBV9; DNA: TGTGCCAGCAGCGAAGAGGGGACAACCGTAGAGCAGTACTTC; CDR3: CASSEEGTTVEQYF
J: TRBJ1-4; D: TRBD1; size: .; V: TRBV7-8; DNA: TGTGCCAGCAGCACGCCCGCAGGGGGTGAGCGTGAAAAACTGTTTTTT; CDR3: CASSTPAGGEREKLFF
J: TRBJ2-2; D: .; size: .; V: TRBV7-8; DNA: TGTGCCAGCAGCTTAGAATTTCGGAACACCGGGGAGCTGTTTTTT; CDR3: CASSLEFRNTGELFF
J: TRBJ2-3; D: .; size: .; V: TRBV21-1; DNA: TGTGCCAGCAGCAAACAGGGCGGCCGCCGGCCCCCCCCCGGAAACAGGACCAGAACAGATACGCAGTATTTT; CDR3: CASSKQGGRRPPPGNRTRTDTQYF
J: TRBJ1-5; D: .; size: .; V: TRBV21-1; DNA: TGTGCCAGCAGCAAAGAATATGGTCAGTCTCAGCCCCAGCATTTT; CDR3: CASSKEYGQSQPQHF
J: TRBJ2-7; D: TRBD2; size: few; V: TRBV2; DNA: TGTGCCAGCAGTGATCCGGGACTAGTGCAAGAGCAGTACTTC; CDR3: CASSDPGLVQEQYF
J: TRBJ2-1; D: TRBD1; size: .; V: TRBV28; DNA: TGTGCCAGCAGTTTAGGACAGGACTACAATGAGCAGTTCTTC; CDR3: CASSLGQDYNEQFF
J: TRBJ2-3; D: TRBD2; size: once; V: TRBV5-5; DNA: TGTGCCAGCAGCTTGGAAGTGGGAGGGAGCACAGATACGCAGTATTTT; CDR3: CASSLEVGGSTDTQYF
J: TRBJ2-7; D: .; size: .; V: TRBV5-1; DNA: TGCGCCAGCAGCTTCCGGGGGGCAAACGAGCAGTACTTC; CDR3: CASSFRGANEQYF
J: TRBJ2-5; D: .; size: .; V: TRBV13; DNA: TGTGCCAGCAGCGAACAGGGAAACGGGGAGACCCAGTACTTC; CDR3: CASSEQGNGETQYF
J: TRBJ2-6; D: .; size: .; V: TRBV9; DNA: TGTGCCAGCAGCGACCCAGGCCCCCCAAAGGACAACGTCCTGACTTTC; CDR3: CASSDPGPPKDNVLTF
J: TRBJ1-2; D: TRBD1; size: .; V: TRBV9; DNA: TGTGCCAGCAGCTTCAGAGGGGGCCGCTATGGCTACACCTTC; CDR3: CASSFRGGRYGYTF
J: TRBJ1-1; D: .; size: .; V: TRBV5-6; DNA: TGTGCCAGCAGCCCCGGGGGGGACACTGAAGCTTTCTTT; CDR3: CASSPGGDTEAFF
J: TRBJ2-2; D: .; size: .; V: TRBV27; DNA: TGTGCCAGCTCTCGGGGGAACACCGGGGAGCTGTTTTTT; CDR3: CASSRGNTGELFF
J: TRBJ1-2; D: TRBD1; size: once; V: TRBV19; DNA: TGTGCCAGTAGTTCCTCCGGGACAGGCTATGGCTACACCTTC; CDR3: CASSSSGTGYGYTF
J: TRBJ1-2; D: .; size: .; V: TRBV19; DNA: TGTGCCAGTAGTAGCGGGGCTATCTATGGCTACACCTTC; CDR3: CASSSGAIYGYTF
J: TRBJ1-2; D: .; size: .; V: TRBV29-1; DNA: TGCAGCGTTGATCTAGGAAACAGGGGCTACACCTTC; CDR3: CSVDLGNRGYTF
J: TRBJ2-1; D: .; size: .; V: TRBV9; DNA: TGTGCCAGCAGCGCTATGTATGACAATGAGCAGTTCTTC; CDR3: CASSAMYDNEQFF
J: TRBJ1-1; D: .; size: few; V: TRBV19; DNA: TGTGCCAGTAGTCCCAGGAGGGAGCACACTGAAGCTTTCTTT; CDR3: CASSPRREHTEAFF
J: TRBJ2-7; D: .; size: .; V: TRBV12-5; DNA: TGTGCTAGTGGCCAAACCCCCGCGGCGATGGACTACGAGCAGTACTTC; CDR3: CASGQTPAAMDYEQYF
J: TRBJ2-3; D: TRBD2; size: .; V: TRBV5-6; DNA: TGTGCCAGCAGCGACTGGACTAGCGGGAGGAACACAGATACGCAGTATTTT; CDR3: CASSDWTSGRNTDTQYF
J: TRBJ2-7; D: TRBD2; size: .; V: TRBV19; DNA: TGTGCCAGTAGTATTCGGGGACTAGCGGCGTACGAGCAGTACTTC; CDR3: CASSIRGLAAYEQYF
J: TRBJ1-1; D: .; size: .; V: TRBV30; DNA: TGTGCCTGGTTGACAGGCATGAACACTGAAGCTTTCTTT; CDR3: CAWLTGMNTEAFF
J: TRBJ2-2; D: .; size: .; V: TRBV7-8; DNA: TGTGGTGCGGGGGCAAACACCGGGGAGCTGTTTTTT; CDR3: CGAGANTGELFF